This TCR beta chain was identified during a study of response to subunit inactivated influenza vaccine. The germline V and J ends were trimmed by 5 bases and 5 bases, with 15 bases remaining between them. From germline, CDR1 is LGHDT and CDR2 YNNKEL (reference sequence). CDR3 length: 14 residues. TCRdb fed the RT-PCR reads into MiXCR, producing one record per CDR3 protein. The data contain approximately 500,000 distinct CDR3 sequences, 13% of them singletons. In this sample, this clonotype turned up once. V and J are TRBV3-1 and TRBJ2-5; a possible D gene is TRBD2 (6 bases). The receptor was derived from a man aged 50-59 years who received an inactivated influenza vaccine. The starting material was PBMCs from blood, obtained 45 days after vaccination. The chain's CDR3 is CASSTSLGVETQYF. The CDR3 region has the DNA TGTGCCAGCAGCACTAGCTTGGGTGTGGAGACCCAGTACTTC.